Sequencing of this TCR beta chain was carried out in a study of T cells in Graves' hyperthyroidism and ophthalmopathy. Germline CDR1 MNHEY, CDR2 SMNVEV (reference sequence). Trimming pared 6 bases from V and 2 bases from J, leaving 12 bases between. This CDR3 contains 14 residues. Study-level points and caveats: Stable hyperthyroidism was separated from ophthalmopathy by a model based on 13 V-J features. The model anticipated ophthalmopathy a median around six months pre-onset. Among thyroid clonotypes expanded above 0.001, most also appeared in blood.

Amplification of TCR beta CDR3 regions used RNA as the template. HTBI primers were the set used in a first-round RT-PCR of the TCR CDR3. MiXCR, applied by TCRdb to the multiplex PCR reads, yields one record per CDR3 protein. The table includes under 650,000 distinct CDR3 sequences, around 15% detected once. On this clonotype: The target antigen is unknown.

The chain joins TRBV27 to TRBJ2-3; D gene ambiguous. The origin of this receptor is a woman younger than 45 with Graves' hyperthyroidism. The sequenced material came from blood. CDR3 DNA: TGTGCCAGCAGCCGAGAGGTGGCCACAGATACGCAGTATTTT. Its translation: CASSREVATDTQYF.